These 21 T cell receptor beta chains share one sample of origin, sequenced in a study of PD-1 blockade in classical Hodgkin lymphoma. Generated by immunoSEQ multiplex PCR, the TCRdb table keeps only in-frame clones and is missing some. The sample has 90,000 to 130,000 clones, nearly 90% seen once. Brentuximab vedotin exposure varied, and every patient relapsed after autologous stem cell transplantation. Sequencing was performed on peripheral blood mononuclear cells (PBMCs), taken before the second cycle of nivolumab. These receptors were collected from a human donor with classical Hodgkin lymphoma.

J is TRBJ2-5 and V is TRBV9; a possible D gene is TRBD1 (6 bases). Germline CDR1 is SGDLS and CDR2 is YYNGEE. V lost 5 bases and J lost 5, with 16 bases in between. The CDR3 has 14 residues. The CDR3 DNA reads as TGTGCCAGCAGTTCACAGGGTAGTTCGGAGACCCAGTACTTC. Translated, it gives CASSSQGSSETQYF.

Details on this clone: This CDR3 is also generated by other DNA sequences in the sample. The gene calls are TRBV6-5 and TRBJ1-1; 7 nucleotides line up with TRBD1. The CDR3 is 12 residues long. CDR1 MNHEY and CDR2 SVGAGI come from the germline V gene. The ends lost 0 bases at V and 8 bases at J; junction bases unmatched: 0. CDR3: CASSYSTGEAFF. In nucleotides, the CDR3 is TGTGCCAGCAGTTACTCGACAGGGGAAGCTTTCTTT.

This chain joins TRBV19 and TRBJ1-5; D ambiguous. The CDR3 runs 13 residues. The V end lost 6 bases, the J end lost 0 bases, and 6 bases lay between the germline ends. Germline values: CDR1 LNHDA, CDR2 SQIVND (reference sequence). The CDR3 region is CASSQDSNQPQHF. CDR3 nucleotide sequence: TGTGCCAGTAGCCAGGATAGCAATCAGCCCCAGCATTTT.

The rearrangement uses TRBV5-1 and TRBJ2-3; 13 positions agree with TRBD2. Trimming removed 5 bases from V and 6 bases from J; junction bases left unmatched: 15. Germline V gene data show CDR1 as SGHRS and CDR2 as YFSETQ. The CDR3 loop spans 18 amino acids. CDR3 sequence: CASRSGKTGLAGSDTQYF. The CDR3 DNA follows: TGCGCCAGCAGGTCGGGTAAAACGGGACTAGCGGGATCTGATACGCAGTATTTT.

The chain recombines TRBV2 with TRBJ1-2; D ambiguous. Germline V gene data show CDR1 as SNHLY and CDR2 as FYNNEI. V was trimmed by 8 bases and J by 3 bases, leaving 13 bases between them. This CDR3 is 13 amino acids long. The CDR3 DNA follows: TGTGCCAGCGCCAAGGGCAAAGACTATGGCTACACCTTC. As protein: CASAKGKDYGYTF.

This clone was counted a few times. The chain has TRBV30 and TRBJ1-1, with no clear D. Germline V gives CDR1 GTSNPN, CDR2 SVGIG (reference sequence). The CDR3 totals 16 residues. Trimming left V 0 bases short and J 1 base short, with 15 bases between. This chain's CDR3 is CAWSVRAWEGNTEAFF. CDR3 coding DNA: TGTGCCTGGAGTGTAAGGGCTTGGGAGGGGAACACTGAAGCTTTCTTT.

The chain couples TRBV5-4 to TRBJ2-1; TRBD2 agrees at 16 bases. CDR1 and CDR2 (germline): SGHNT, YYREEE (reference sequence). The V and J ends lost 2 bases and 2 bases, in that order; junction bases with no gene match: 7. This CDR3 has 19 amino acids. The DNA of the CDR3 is TGTGCCAGCAGCTTAGGGACTAGCGGGAGGGCCTCAACCTACAATGAGCAGTTCTTC. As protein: CASSLGTSGRASTYNEQFF.

The CDR3 here is CASSSRRGTEAFF. Written as DNA, the CDR3 is TGTGCCAGCAGCTCACGCAGGGGAACTGAAGCTTTCTTT. The chain combines TRBV7-7 with TRBJ1-1, with a weak D call TRBD1 (6 bases). This CDR3 comprises 13 residues. The V gene's germline CDR1 is SSHAT and CDR2 FNYEAQ (reference sequence). Trimming removed 4 bases at V and 5 bases at J, with 11 bases between. Complete variable domain (other parts from reference TRBV7-7 and TRBJ1-1): GAGVSQSPRYKVTKRGQDVTLRCDPISSHATLYWYQQALGQGPEFLTYFNYEAQPDKSGLPSDRFSAERPEGSISTLTIQRTEQRDSAMYRCASSSRRGTEAFFGQGTRLTVV.

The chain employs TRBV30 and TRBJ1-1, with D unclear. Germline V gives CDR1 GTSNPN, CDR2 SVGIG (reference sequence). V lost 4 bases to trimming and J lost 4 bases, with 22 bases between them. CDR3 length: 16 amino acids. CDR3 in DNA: TGTGCCTGGAACCCATCCTCCGGGCATCCAACCACTGAAGCTTTCTTT. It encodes CAWNPSSGHPTTEAFF.

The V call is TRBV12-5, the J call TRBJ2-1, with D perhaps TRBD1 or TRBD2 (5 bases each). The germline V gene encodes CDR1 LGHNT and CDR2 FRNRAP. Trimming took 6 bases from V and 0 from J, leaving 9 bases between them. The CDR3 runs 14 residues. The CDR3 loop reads CASGTRGSYNEQFF. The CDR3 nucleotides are TGTGCTAGTGGAACTAGGGGCTCCTACAATGAGCAGTTCTTC.

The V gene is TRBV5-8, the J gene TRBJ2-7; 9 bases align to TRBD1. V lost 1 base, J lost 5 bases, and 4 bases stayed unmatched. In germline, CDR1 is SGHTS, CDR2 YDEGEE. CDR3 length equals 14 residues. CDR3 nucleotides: TGTGCCAGCAGCTTGACAGGGGGCTATGACGAGCAGTACTTC. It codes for CASSLTGGYDEQYF.

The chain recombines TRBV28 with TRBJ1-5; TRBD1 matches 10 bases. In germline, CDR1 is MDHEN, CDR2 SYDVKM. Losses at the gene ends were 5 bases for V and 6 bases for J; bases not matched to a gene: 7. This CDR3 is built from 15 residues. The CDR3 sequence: CASSAPGQGFQPQHF. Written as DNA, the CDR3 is TGTGCCAGCAGTGCTCCGGGACAGGGGTTTCAGCCCCAGCATTTT.

DNA for the CDR3: TGTGCCAGCACCTGGGGTAGATTTCAGTACTTC. Protein sequence: CASTWGRFQYF. The rearrangement uses TRBV25-1 and TRBJ2-7; D is unclear. CDR3 length: 11 amino acids. Germline CDR1 MGHDK, CDR2 SYGVNS. V dropped 7 bases and J dropped 10 bases, with 14 bases sitting between them.

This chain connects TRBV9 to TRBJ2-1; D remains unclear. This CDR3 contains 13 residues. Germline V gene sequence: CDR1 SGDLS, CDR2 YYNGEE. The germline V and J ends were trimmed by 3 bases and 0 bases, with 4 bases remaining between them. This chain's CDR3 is CASSGDSYNEQFF. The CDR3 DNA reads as TGTGCCAGCAGCGGGGACTCCTACAATGAGCAGTTCTTC.

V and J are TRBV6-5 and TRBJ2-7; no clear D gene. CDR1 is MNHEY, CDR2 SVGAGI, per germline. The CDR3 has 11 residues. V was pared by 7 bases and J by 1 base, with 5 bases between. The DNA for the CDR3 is TGTGCCAGCATGAGATCCTACGAGCAGTACTTC. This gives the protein CASMRSYEQYF.

The CDR3 DNA reads TGTGCCAGCAGTTCATACGGGAACACTGAAGCTTTCTTT. It is translated as CASSSYGNTEAFF. The chain links TRBV7-8 to TRBJ1-1; D uncertain. V gave up 6 bases and J gave up 1 base, with 9 bases separating them. This CDR3 has 13 amino acids. The germline V gene has CDR1 SGHVS and CDR2 FQNEAQ.

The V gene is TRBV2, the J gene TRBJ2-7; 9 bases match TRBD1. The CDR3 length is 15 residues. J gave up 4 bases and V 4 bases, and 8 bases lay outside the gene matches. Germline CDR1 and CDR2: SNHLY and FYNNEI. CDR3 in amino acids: CASSAWGQGDYEQYF. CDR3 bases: TGTGCCAGCAGTGCTTGGGGACAGGGCGATTACGAGCAGTACTTC. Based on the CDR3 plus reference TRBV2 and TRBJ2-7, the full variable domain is EPEVTQTPSHQVTQMGQEVILRCVPISNHLYFYWYRQILGQKVEFLVSFYNNEISEKSEIFDDQFSVERPDGSNFTLKIRSTKLEDSAMYFCASSAWGQGDYEQYFGPGTRLTVT.

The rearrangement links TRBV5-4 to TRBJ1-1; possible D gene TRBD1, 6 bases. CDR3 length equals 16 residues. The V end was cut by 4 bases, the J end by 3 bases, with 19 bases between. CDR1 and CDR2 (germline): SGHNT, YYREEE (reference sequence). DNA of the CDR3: TGTGCCAGCAGCCCCAAAGGGGGGCCCTCTTACACTGAAGCTTTCTTT. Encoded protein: CASSPKGGPSYTEAFF.

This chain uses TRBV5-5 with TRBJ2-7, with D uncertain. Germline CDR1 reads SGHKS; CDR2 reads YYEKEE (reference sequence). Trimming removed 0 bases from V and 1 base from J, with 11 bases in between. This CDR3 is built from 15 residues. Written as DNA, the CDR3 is TGTGCCAGCAGCTTGGTCTGGGCGCCATCCTACGAGCAGTACTTC. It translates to CASSLVWAPSYEQYF.

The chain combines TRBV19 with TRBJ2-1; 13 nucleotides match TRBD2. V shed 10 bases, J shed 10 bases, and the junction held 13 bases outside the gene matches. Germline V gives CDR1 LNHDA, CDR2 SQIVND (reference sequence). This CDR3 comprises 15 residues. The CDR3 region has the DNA TGTGCCACCACTAGCGGGAGGGGCCCTGGAGGAGAGCAGTTCTTC. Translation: CATTSGRGPGGEQFF.

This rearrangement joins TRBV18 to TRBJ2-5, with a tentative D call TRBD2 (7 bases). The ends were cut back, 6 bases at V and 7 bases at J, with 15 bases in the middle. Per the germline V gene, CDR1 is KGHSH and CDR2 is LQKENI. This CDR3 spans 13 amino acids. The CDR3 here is CASSLQGGGTQYF. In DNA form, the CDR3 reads TGTGCCAGCTCGCTACAGGGCGGGGGGACCCAGTACTTC.